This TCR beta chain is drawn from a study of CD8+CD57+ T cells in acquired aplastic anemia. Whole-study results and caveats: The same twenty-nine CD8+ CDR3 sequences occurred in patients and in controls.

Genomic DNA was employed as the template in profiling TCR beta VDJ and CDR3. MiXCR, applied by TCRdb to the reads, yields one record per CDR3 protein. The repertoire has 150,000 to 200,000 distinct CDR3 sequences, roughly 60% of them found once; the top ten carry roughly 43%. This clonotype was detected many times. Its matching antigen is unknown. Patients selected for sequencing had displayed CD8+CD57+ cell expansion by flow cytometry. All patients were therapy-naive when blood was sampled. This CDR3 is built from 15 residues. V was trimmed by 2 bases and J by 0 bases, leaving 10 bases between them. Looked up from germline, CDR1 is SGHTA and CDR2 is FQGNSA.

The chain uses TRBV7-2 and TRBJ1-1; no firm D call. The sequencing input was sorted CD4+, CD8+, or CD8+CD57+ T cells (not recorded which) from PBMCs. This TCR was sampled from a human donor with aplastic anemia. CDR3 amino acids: CASSLSPYVNTEAFF. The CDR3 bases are TGTGCCAGCAGCTTAAGTCCCTACGTGAACACTGAAGCTTTCTTT.